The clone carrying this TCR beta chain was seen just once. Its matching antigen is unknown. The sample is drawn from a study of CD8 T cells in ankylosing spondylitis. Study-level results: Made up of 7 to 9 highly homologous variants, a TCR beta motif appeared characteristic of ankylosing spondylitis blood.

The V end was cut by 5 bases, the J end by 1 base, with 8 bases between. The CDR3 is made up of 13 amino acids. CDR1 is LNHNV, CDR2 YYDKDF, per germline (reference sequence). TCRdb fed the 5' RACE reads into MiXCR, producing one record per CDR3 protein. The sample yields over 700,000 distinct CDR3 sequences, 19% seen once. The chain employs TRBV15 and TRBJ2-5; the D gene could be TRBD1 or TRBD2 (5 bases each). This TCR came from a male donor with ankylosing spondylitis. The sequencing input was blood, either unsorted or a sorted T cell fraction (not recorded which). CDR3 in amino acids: CATSRGSQETQYF. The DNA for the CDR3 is TGTGCCACCAGCCGGGGCAGCCAAGAGACCCAGTACTTC.